The TCR beta chain described here comes from a study of cytomegalovirus exposure and HLA in healthy donors. Study context: Early release data held around 82 million unique TCRs from HLA-typed donors.

The PCR contained 60 Vbeta and 13 Jbeta primers. Sequencing was performed with immunoSEQ multiplex PCR; in TCRdb, only in-frame clones are kept and a portion is missing. The sample contains roughly 120,000 clones, roughly 77% of which appear only once. Study findings and constraints: According to reports, the classifier identified cytomegalovirus status with high specificity and sensitivity. There were some V segments, including TRBV6-2 and TRBV6-3, excluded as indistinguishable. According to the study, 160 or so TCR beta chains were cytomegalovirus-associated.

Trimming stripped 7 bases from V and 0 bases from J, with 17 bases between. The CDR3 runs 16 residues. CDR1 is MGHRA, CDR2 YSYEKL, per germline. This clone was seen once. Its specificity is unknown. The rearrangement uses TRBV4-1 and TRBJ2-3, with unresolved D. Sequenced material: PBMCs. This TCR derives from a man aged 35 to 55 in good health and CMV-seronegative. The CDR3 coding sequence is TGCGCCAGCAAGGTTCGGGTGGTGGAGAGCACAGATACGCAGTATTTT. It codes for CASKVRVVESTDTQYF.